This T cell receptor beta chain was identified in a study of blood T cell repertoires in COVID-19. Background on the study: COVID-19 samples, acute and convalescent, were from the United States, Italy and Spain. Sources were T cells, B-cell-depleted T cells, or PBMCs; the material itself was cDNA or gDNA.

The J segment lost 1 base and the V segment lost 5 bases, leaving 7 bases of the junction unmatched. CDR3 length equals 16 residues. CDR1 and CDR2 (germline): SGHAT, FQNNGV. Original processing methods: Amplifying reference gene primers gave estimates of nucleated cell counts. Assay used: immunoSEQ multiplex PCR; TCRdb lists only in-frame clones, some missing. V and J calls and clone size are as listed in that table; D and trimming were resolved from the DNA. The sample lists 90,000 to 100,000 clones, around four fifths occurring once. The specimen sequenced was peripheral blood. The receptor was isolated from a man aged 65 to 85 with acute or convalescent COVID-19. This rearrangement joins TRBV11-2 to TRBJ1-4; 7 bases are a match to TRBD1. The DNA for the CDR3 is TGTGCCAGCAGCCAGACAGGGACTTTAACTAATGAAAAACTGTTTTTT. This gives the protein CASSQTGTLTNEKLFF.